This record concerns one T cell receptor beta chain sequence. Its specificity is unknown. The CDR3 covers 14 residues. Trimming at V came to 4 bases and at J to 4 bases, leaving 7 bases not matched to a gene. Germline values: CDR1 SGHRS, CDR2 YFSETQ. This specimen belongs to a study of beta chain features in type 1 diabetes. Study-wide results and limits: Type 1 diabetes patients had VDJ junctions that carried fewer insertions and more deletions.

A CD45RO/CCR7/CD25/CD127/CD95/CD27 panel sorted naive, central memory, regulatory and stem cell-like memory CD4+ cells. Every isolated RNA sample was fully reverse transcribed, so sequencing captured expressed TCRB transcripts. The assay was immunoSEQ multiplex PCR, and TCRdb's table has in-frame clones only and misses some. Here the sample spans over 700,000 clones, roughly 16% being singletons. This sequence was found in a woman between 18 and 30 years old in good health. Sequencing used naive CD4+ T cells from blood. This chain connects TRBV5-1 to TRBJ2-5, with 7 bases matching TRBD1. This CDR3 is CASSRDRAPETQYF. The CDR3 DNA is TGCGCCAGCAGCAGAGACAGGGCCCCAGAGACCCAGTACTTC. The whole variable domain, filled in from reference TRBV5-1 and TRBJ2-5, reads KAGVTQTPRYLIKTRGQQVTLSCSPISGHRSVSWYQQTPGQGLQFLFEYFSETQRNKGNFPGRFSGRQFSNSRSEMNVSTLELGDSALYLCASSRDRAPETQYFGPGTRLLVL.